This T cell receptor beta chain was captured in a study of Graves' ophthalmopathy and Graves' hyperthyroidism. Only one count was recorded for this clonotype. Scientists amplified the TCR beta CDR3 regions from RNA transcripts. RT-PCR was first run with HTBI primers, then multiplex PCR in a second round. Each CDR3 protein gets one entry after TCRdb re-called the multiplex PCR reads with MiXCR. The sample has around 1,200,000 distinct CDR3 sequences, roughly two fifths seen once; the top ten hold around 10%. V lost 4 bases to trimming and J lost 3 bases, with 15 bases between them. There are 15 residues in the CDR3. Germline lookup yields CDR1 SEHNR and CDR2 FQNEAQ (reference sequence).

Sequences were obtained from peripheral blood or thyroid tissue (not recorded which). This clonotype was obtained from an adult man with Graves' hyperthyroidism. The chain links TRBV7-9 to TRBJ2-5; D is unclear. CDR3 nucleotide sequence: TGTGCCAGCAGCTCGAGCAGTGAAAGGAAAGAGACCCAGTACTTC. This encodes CASSSSSERKETQYF.